This T cell receptor (beta chain) was captured in a study of T cell repertoires in cytomegalovirus infection. Study in general: Public TCR beta signatures were indicative of both CMV infection and a matching HLA type.

TCRdb recomputed calls from the reads with MiXCR, one row per CDR3 protein. The sample carries a few hundred thousand distinct CDR3 sequences, 15% to 20% recorded once. Details on this clonotype: Its target is unknown.

Regarding the study as a whole: Public TCR beta family frequency separated CMV-and-HLA carriers, including in an independent cohort. HLA-C-restricted CMV clonotypes gave the most frequent clonotype in two of eight donors.

This CDR3 comprises 16 residues. Between the trimmed V and J ends, which lost 3 bases and 0 bases, there was a span of 12 bases. The germline gives CDR1 MGHRA, CDR2 YSYEKL. Specimen: PBMCs. The chain carries TRBV4-1 and TRBJ1-5; tentatively, D is TRBD1 (6 bases). This clonotype was obtained from a human donor in good health (CMV status not recorded). Some clones in this sample may be carry-over from other donors' samples. As DNA, the CDR3 is TGCGCCAGCAGCCACCCCGTAGGGGGTAGCAATCAGCCCCAGCATTTT. Residues: CASSHPVGGSNQPQHF.